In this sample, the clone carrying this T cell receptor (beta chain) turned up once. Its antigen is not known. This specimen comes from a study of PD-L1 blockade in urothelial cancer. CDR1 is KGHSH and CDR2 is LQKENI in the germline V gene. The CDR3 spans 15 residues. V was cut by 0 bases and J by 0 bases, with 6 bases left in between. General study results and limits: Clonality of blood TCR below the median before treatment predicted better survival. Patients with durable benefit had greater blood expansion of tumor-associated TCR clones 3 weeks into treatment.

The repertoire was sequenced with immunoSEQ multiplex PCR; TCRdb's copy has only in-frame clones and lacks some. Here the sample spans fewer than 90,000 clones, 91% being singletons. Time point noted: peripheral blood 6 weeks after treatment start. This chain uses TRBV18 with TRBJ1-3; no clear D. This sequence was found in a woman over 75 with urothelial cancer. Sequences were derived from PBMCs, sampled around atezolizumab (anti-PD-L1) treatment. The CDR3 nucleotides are TGTGCCAGCTCACCACCGCTCAGCTCTGGAAACACCATATATTTT. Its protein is CASSPPLSSGNTIYF.